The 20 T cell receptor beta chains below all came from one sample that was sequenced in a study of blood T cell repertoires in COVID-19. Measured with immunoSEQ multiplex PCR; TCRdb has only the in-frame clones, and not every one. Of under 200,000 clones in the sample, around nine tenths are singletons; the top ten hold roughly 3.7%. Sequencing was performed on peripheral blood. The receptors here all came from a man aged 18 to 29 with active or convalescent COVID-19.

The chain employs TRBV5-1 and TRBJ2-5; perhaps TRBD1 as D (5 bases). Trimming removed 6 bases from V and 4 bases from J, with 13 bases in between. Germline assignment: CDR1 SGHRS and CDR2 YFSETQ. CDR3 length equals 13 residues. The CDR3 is CASTAQGSETQYF. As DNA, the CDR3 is TGCGCCAGCACCGCCCAGGGTTCAGAGACCCAGTACTTC.

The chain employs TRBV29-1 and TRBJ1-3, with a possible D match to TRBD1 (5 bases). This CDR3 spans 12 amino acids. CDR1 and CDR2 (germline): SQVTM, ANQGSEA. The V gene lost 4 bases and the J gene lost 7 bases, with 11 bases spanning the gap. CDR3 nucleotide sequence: TGCAGCGTTGCGGCAGGGACTAACACCATATATTTT. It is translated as CSVAAGTNTIYF.

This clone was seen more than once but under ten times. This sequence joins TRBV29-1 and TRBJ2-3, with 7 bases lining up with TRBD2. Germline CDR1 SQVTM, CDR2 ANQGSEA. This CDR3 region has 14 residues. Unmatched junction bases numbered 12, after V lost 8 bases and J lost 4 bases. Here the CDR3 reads CSFTGEGRADTQYF. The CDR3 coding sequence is TGCAGCTTTACTGGGGAGGGTAGGGCAGATACGCAGTATTTT.

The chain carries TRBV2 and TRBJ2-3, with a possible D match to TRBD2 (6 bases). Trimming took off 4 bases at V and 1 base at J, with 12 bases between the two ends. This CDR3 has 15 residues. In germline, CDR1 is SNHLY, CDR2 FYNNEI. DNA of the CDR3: TGTGCCAGCAGTGCGTCGTGGAGGGGCACAGATACGCAGTATTTT. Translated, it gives CASSASWRGTDTQYF.

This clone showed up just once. The CDR3 is CASSLDRTQYF. The CDR3 DNA is TGTGCCAGCAGCTTAGACAGAACGCAGTATTTT. The rearrangement joins TRBV7-9 to TRBJ2-3, with D unresolved. V was shortened by 1 base and J by 9 bases, with 5 bases between the two germline ends. This CDR3 is built from 11 residues. Germline values: CDR1 SEHNR, CDR2 FQNEAQ (reference sequence). The entire variable domain, with the rest obtained from reference TRBV7-9 and TRBJ2-3, is as follows: DTGVSQNPRHKITKRGQNVTFRCDPISEHNRLYWYRQTLGQGPEFLTYFQNEAQLEKSRLLSDRFSAERPKGSFSTLEIQRTEQGDSAMYLCASSLDRTQYFGPGTRLTVL.

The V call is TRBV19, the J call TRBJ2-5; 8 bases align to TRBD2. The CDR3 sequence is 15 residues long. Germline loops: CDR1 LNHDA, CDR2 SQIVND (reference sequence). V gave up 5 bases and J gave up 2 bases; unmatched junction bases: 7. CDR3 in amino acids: CASSRLSGKQETQYF. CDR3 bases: TGTGCCAGTAGTCGACTTAGCGGGAAACAAGAGACCCAGTACTTC.

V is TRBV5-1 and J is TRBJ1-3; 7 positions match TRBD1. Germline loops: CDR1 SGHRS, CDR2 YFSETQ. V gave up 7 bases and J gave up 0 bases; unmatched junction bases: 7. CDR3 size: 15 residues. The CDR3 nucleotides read TGCGCCAGCGCTGGGGACAGTAGCTCTGGAAACACCATATATTTT. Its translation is CASAGDSSSGNTIYF.

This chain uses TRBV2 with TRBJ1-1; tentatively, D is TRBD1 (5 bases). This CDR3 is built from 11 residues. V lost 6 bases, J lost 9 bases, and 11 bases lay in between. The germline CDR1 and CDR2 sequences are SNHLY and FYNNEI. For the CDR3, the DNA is TGTGCCAGCAGGCGGGACGGCCAAGCTTTCTTT. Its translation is CASRRDGQAFF.

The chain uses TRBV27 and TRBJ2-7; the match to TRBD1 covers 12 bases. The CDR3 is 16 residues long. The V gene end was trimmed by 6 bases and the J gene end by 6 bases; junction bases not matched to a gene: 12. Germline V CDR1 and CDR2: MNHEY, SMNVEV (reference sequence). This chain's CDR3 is CASSTTAGTGGFEQYF. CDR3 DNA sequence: TGTGCCAGCAGCACGACGGCCGGGACAGGGGGCTTCGAGCAGTACTTC.

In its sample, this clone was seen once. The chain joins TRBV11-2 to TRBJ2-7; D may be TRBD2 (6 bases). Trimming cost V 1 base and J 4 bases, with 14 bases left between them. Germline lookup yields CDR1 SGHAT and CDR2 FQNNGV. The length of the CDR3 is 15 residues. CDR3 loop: CASSLVGGSGYEQYF. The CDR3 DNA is TGTGCCAGCAGCTTAGTCGGGGGTAGCGGTTACGAGCAGTACTTC.

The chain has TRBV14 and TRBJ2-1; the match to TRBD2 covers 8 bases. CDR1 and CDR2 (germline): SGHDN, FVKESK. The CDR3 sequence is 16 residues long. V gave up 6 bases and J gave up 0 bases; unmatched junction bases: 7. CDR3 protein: CASSRLALSSYNEQFF. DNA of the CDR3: TGTGCCAGCAGTCGACTAGCGTTGAGCTCCTACAATGAGCAGTTCTTC.

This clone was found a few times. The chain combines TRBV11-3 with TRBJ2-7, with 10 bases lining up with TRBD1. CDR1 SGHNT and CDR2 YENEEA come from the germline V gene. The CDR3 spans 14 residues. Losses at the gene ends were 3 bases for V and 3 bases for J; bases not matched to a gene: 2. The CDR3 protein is CASSFGQGVYEQYF. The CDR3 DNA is TGTGCCAGCAGCTTCGGACAGGGGGTCTACGAGCAGTACTTC.

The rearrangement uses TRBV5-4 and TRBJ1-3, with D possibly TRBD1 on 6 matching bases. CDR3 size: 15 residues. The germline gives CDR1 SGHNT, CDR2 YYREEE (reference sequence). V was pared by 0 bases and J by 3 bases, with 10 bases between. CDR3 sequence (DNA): TGTGCCAGCAGCTTGGGGGGGCAGATTGGAAACACCATATATTTT. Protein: CASSLGGQIGNTIYF.

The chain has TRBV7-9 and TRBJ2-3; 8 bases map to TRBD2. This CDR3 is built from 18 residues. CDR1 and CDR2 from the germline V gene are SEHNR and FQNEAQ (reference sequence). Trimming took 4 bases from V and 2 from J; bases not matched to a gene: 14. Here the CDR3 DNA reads TGTGCCAGCAGCTCCCGTGTCCGGAGCGGGAGCCCCACAGATACGCAGTATTTT. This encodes CASSSRVRSGSPTDTQYF.

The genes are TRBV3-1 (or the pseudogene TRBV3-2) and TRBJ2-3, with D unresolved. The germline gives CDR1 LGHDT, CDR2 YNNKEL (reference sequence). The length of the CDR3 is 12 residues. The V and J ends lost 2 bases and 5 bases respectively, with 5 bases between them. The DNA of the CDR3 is TGTGCCAGCAGCCAATTCGGAGATACGCAGTATTTT. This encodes CASSQFGDTQYF.

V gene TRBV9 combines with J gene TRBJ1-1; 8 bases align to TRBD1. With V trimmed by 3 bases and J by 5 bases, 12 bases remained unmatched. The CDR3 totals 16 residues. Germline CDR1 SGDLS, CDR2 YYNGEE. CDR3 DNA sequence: TGTGCCAGCAGCGCAATTCAGGGGGCCTTGAGGACTGAAGCTTTCTTT. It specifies CASSAIQGALRTEAFF.

CDR3 sequence (DNA): TGTGCCAGCAGCTCTCATAGCGGGAGGTTGGTCTCCTACGAGCAGTACTTC. It encodes CASSSHSGRLVSYEQYF. The gene calls are TRBV5-6 and TRBJ2-7; 10 bases are shared with TRBD2. CDR1 and CDR2 from the germline V gene are SGHDT and YYEEEE. The CDR3 consists of 17 residues. The V segment lost 3 bases and the J segment 0 bases; nucleotides outside the gene matches: 9.

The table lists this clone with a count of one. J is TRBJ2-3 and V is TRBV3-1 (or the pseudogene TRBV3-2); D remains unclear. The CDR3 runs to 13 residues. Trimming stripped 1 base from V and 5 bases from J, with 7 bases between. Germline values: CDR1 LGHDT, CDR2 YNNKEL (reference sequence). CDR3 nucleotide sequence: TGTGCCAGCAGCCAAGCCAACGGAGATACGCAGTATTTT. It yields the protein CASSQANGDTQYF.

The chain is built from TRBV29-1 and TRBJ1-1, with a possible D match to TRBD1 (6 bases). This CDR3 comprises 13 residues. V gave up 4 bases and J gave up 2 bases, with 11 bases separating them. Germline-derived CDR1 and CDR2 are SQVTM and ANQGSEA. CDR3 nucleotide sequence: TGCAGCGTTGGGGGCAGGGGAAACACTGAAGCTTTCTTT. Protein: CSVGGRGNTEAFF.

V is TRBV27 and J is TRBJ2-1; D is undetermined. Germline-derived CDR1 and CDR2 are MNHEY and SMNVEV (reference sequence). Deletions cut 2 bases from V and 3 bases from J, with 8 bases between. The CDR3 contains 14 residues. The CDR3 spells CASSLQASYNEQFF. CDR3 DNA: TGTGCCAGCAGTTTACAAGCGAGCTACAATGAGCAGTTCTTC.